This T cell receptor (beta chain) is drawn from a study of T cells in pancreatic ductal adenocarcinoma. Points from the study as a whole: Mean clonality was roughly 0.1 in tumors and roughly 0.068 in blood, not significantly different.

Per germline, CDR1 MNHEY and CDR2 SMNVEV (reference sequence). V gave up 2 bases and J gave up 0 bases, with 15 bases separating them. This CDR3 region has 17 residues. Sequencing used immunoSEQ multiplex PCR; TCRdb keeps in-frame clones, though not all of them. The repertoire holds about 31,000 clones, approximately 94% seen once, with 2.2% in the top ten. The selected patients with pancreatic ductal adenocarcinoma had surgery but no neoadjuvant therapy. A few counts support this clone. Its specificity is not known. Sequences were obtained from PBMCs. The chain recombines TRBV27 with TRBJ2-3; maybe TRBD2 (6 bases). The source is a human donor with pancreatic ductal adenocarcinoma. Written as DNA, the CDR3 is TGTGCCAGCAGTTTAAAGGGTCCGGGACTCAGCACAGATACGCAGTATTTT. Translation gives CASSLKGPGLSTDTQYF.